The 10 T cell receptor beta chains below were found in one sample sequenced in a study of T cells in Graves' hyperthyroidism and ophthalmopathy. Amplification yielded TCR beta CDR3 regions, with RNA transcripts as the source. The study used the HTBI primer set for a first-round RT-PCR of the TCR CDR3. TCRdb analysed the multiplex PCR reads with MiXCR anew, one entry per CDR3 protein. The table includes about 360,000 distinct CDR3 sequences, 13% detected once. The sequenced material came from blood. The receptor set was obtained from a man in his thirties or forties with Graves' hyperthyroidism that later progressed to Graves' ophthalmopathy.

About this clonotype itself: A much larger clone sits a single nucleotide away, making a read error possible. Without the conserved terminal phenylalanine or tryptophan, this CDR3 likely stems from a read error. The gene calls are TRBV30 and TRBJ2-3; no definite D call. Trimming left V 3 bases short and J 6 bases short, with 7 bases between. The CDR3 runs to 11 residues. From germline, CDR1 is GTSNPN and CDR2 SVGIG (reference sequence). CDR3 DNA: TGTGCCTGGAGCGACATGGATACGCAGTATCTT. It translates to CAWSDMDTQYL.

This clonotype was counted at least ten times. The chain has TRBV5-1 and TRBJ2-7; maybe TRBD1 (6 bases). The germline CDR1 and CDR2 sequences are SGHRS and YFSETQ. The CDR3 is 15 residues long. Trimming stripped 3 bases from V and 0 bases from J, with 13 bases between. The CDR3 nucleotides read TGCGCCAGCAGCTCAACAGGGATAAGCTCCTACGAGCAGTACTTC. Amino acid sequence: CASSSTGISSYEQYF.

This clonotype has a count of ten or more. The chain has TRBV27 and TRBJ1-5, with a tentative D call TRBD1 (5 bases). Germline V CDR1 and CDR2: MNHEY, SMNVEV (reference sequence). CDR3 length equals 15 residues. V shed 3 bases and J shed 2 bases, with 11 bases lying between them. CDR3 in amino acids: CASSLGVWGNQPQHF. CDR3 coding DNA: TGTGCCAGCAGTTTGGGGGTTTGGGGCAATCAGCCCCAGCATTTT.

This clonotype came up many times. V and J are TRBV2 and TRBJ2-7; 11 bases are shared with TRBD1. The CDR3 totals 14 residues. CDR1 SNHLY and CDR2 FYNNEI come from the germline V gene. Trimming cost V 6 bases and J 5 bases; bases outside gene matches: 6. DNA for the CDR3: TGTGCCAGCAGGGGACAGGGGGGAATCCACGAGCAGTACTTC. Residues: CASRGQGGIHEQYF.

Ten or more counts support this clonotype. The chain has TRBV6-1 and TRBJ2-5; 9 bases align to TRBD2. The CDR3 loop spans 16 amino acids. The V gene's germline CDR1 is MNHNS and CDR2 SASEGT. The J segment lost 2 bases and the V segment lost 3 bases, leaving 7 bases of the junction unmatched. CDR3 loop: CASSDKAGGRQETQYF. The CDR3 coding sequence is TGTGCCAGCAGTGACAAGGCGGGGGGGCGGCAAGAGACCCAGTACTTC.

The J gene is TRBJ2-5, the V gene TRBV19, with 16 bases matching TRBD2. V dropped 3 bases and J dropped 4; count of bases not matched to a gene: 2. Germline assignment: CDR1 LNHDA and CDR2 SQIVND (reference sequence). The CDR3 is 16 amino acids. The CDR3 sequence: CASSMGLAGGIETQYF. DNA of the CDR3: TGTGCCAGTAGTATGGGACTAGCGGGGGGGATAGAGACCCAGTACTTC.

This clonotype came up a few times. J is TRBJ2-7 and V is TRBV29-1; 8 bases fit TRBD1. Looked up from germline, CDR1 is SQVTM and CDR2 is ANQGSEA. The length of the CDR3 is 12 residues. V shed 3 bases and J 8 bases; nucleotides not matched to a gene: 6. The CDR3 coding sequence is TGCAGCGTTGATCGAGGACAGGGAAAGCAGTACTTC. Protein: CSVDRGQGKQYF.

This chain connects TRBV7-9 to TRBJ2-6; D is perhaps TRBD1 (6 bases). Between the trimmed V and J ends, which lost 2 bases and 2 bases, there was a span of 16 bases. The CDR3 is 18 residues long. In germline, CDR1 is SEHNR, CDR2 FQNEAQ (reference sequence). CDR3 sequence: CASSLPGQRRTGANVLTF. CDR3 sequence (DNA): TGTGCCAGCAGCTTACCGGGACAAAGGAGAACTGGGGCCAACGTCCTGACTTTC.

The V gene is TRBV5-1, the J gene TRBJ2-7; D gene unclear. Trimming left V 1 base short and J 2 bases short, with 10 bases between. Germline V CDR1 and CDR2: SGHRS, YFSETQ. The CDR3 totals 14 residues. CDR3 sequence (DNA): TGCGCCAGCAGCTTGAGTGGGAACCCCTACGAGCAGTACTTC. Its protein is CASSLSGNPYEQYF.

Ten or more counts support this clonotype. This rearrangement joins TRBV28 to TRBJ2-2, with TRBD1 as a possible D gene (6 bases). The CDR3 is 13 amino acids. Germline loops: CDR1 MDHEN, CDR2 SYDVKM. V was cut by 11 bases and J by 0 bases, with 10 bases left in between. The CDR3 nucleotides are TGTGCCTTCGGGACATCGAACACCGGGGAGCTGTTTTTT. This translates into CAFGTSNTGELFF.